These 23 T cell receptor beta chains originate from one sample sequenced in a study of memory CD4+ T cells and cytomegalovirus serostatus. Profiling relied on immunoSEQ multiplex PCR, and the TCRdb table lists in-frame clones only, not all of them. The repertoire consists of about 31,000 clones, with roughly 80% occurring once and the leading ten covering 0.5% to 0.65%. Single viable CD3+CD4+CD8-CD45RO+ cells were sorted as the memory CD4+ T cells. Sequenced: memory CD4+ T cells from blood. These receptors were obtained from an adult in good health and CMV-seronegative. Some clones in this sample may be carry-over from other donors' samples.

CDR3 in amino acids: CASSMATGETEAFF. In nucleotides, the CDR3 is TGTGCCAGTAGTATGGCGACAGGGGAAACTGAAGCTTTCTTT. The chain couples TRBV19 to TRBJ1-1; 8 bases are a match to TRBD1. Trimming cost V 3 bases and J 5 bases; bases outside gene matches: 5. The CDR3 loop spans 14 amino acids. Germline V CDR1 and CDR2: LNHDA, SQIVND (reference sequence).

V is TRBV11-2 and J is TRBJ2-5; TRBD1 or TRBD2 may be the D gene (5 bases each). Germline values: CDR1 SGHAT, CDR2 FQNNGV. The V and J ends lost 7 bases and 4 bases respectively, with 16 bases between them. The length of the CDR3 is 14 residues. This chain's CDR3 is CASKDWARGETQYF. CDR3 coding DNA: TGTGCCAGCAAGGACTGGGCGAGGGGAGAGACCCAGTACTTC.

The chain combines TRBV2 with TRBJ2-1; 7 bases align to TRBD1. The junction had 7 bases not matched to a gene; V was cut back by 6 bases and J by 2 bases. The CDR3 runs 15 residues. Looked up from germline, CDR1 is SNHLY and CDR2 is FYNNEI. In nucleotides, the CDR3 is TGTGCCAGCAGATATAACCAGGGGGCCTACAATGAGCAGTTCTTC. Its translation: CASRYNQGAYNEQFF.

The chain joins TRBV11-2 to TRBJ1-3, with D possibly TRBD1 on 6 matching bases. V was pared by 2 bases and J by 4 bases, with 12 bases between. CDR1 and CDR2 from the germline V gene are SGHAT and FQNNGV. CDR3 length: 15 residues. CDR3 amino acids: CASSLSQGHGNTIYF. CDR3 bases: TGTGCCAGCAGCTTATCGCAGGGGCACGGAAACACCATATATTTT.

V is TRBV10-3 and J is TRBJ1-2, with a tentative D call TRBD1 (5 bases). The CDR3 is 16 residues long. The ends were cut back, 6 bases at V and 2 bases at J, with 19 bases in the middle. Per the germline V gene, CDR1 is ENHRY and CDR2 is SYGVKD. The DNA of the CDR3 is TGTGCCATCAGCCAACCCCTCGGGGGGACGAACTATGGCTACACCTTC. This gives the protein CAISQPLGGTNYGYTF.

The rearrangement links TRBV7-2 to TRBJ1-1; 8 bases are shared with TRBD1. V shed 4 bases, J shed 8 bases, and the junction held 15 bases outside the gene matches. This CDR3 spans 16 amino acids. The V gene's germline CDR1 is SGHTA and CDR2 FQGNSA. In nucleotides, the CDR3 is TGTGCCAGCAGCTCAAAAGGTGGGACAGGCCGGGGCGAAGCTTTCTTT. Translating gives CASSSKGGTGRGEAFF.

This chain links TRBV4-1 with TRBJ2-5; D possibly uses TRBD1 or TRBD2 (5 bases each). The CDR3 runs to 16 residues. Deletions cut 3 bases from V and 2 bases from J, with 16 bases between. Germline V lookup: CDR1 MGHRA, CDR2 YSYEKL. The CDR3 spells CASSQSQGAPQETQYF. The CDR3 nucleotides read TGCGCCAGCAGCCAGTCGCAGGGAGCGCCTCAAGAGACCCAGTACTTC.

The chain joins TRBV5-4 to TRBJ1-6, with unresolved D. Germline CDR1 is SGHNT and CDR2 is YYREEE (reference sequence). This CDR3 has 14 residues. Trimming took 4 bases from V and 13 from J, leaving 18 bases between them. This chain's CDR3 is CASSAEVADRPLHF. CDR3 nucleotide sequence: TGTGCCAGCAGCGCGGAGGTGGCGGATCGGCCCCTCCACTTT.

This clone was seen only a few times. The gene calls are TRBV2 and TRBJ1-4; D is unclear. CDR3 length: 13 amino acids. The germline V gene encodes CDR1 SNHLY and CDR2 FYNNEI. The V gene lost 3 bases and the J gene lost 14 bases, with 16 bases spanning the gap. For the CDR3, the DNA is TGTGCCAGCAGTGATGAGGGCGCTTTATCTCTGTTTTTT. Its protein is CASSDEGALSLFF.

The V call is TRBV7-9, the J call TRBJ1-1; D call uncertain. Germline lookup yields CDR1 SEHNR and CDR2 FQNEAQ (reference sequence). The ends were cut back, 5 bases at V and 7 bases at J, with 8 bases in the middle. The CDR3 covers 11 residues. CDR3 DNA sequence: TGTGCCAGCAGCGCTGTGAGTGAAGCTTTCTTT. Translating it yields CASSAVSEAFF.

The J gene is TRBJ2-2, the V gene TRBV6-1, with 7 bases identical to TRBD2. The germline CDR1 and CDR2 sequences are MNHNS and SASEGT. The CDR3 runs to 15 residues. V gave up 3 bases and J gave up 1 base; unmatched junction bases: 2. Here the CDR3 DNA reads TGTGCCAGCAGTGAGGTAGCGGGGAACACCGGGGAGCTGTTTTTT. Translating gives CASSEVAGNTGELFF.

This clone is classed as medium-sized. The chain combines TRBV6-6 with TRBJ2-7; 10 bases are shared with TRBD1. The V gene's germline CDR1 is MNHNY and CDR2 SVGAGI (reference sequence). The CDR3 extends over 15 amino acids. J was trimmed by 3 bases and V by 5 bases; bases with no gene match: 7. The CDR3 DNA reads TGTGCCAGCAGTAACTTCGACAGGGGGCTCTACGAGCAGTACTTC. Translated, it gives CASSNFDRGLYEQYF.

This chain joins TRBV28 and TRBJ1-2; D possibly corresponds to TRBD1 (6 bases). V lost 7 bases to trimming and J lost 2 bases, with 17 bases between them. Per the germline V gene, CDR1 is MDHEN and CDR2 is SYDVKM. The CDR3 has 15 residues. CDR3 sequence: CASNVLGGGNYGYTF. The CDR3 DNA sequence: TGTGCCAGCAATGTATTAGGGGGGGGGAACTATGGCTACACCTTC.

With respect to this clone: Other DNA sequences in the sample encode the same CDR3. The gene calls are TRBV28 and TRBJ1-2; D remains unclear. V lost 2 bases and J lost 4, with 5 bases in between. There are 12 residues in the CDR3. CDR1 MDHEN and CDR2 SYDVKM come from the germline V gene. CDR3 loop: CASSLGRYGYTF. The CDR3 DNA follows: TGTGCCAGCAGTTTAGGACGCTATGGCTACACCTTC.

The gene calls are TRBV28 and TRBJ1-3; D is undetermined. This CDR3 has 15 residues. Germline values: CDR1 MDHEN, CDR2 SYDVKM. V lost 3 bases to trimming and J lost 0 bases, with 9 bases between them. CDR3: CASSLRPASGNTIYF. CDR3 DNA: TGTGCCAGCAGTTTGAGGCCGGCCTCTGGAAACACCATATATTTT.

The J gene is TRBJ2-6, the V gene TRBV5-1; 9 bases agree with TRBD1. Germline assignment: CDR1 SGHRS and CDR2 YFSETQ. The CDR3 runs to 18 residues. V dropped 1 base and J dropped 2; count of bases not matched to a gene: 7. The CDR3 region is CASSLSGQGIAGANVLTF. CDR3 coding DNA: TGCGCCAGCAGCTTGAGCGGACAGGGGATCGCTGGGGCCAACGTCCTGACTTTC.

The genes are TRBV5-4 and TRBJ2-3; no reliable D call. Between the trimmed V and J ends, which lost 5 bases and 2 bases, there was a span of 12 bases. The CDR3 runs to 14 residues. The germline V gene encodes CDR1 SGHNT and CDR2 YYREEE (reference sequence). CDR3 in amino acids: CASRRPSATDTQYF. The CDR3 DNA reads TGTGCCAGCAGGCGCCCCTCGGCCACAGATACGCAGTATTTT.

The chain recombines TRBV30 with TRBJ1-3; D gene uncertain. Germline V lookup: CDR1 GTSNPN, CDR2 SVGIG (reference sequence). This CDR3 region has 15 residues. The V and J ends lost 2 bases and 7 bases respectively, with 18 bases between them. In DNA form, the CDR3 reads TGTGCCTGGAGTCGCAGAGGCAGGAATGGTAACACCATATATTTT. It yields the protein CAWSRRGRNGNTIYF.

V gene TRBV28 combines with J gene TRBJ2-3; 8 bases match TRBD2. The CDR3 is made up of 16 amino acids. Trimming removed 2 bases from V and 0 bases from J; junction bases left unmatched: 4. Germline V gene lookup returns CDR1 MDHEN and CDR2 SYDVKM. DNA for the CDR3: TGTGCCAGCAGTTTAGGAAGCGGGGGTAGCACAGATACGCAGTATTTT. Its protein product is CASSLGSGGSTDTQYF.

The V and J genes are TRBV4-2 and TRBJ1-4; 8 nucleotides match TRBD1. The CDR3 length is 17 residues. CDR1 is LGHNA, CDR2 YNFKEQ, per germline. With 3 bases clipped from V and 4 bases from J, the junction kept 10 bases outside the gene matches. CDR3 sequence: CASSQEIRGRGNEKLFF. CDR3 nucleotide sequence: TGTGCCAGCAGCCAGGAGATCAGGGGGCGCGGTAATGAAAAACTGTTTTTT.

The CDR3 region has the DNA TGTGCCAGTAGTATAGCTACTAGCAATCAGCCCCAGCATTTT. Its protein is CASSIATSNQPQHF. This chain links TRBV19 with TRBJ1-5, with unresolved D. The CDR3 has 14 residues. V gave up 1 base and J gave up 0 bases, with 4 bases separating them. The germline V gene has CDR1 LNHDA and CDR2 SQIVND (reference sequence). The full variable domain, completed using reference TRBV19 and TRBJ1-5, is DGGITQSPKYLFRKEGQNVTLSCEQNLNHDAMYWYRQDPGQGLRLIYYSQIVNDFQKGDIAEGYSVSREKKESFPLTVTSAQKNPTAFYLCASSIATSNQPQHFGDGTRLSIL.

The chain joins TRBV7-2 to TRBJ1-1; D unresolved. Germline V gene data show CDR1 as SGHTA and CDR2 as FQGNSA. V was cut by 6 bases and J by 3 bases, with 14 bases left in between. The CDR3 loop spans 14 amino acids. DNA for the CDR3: TGTGCCAGCAGAAGGAGGTACGAGGACACTGAAGCTTTCTTT. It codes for CASRRRYEDTEAFF.

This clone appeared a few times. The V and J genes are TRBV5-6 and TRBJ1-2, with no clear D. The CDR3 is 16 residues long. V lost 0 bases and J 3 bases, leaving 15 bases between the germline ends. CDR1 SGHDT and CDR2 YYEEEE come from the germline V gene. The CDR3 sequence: CASSLVAGWTHYGYTF. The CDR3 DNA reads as TGTGCCAGCAGCTTGGTTGCAGGTTGGACCCACTATGGCTACACCTTC.